The source of this T cell receptor (beta chain) is a study of vaccination and CD4 T cells after COVID-19. As for the study in general: Stimulation of the cells used overlapping spike peptide pools from SARS-CoV-2 and from the common cold coronaviruses HCoV-NL63, HCoV-OC43 and HCoV-229E.

In the case of this clonotype: Its target is not known.

Deletions cut 4 bases from V and 5 bases from J, with 15 bases between. The CDR3 has 15 amino acids. Germline V gene lookup returns CDR1 MNHEY and CDR2 SVGAGI. Sequenced with the Oncomine TCR Beta short-read assay was DNA taken from cultured CD4+ T cells. TCRdb reprocessed the PCR reads via MiXCR and lists one record per CDR3 protein. The sample carries over 8,000 distinct CDR3 sequences, 50% to 65% recorded once. The sample's treatment: roughly 10-day PBMC culture with coronavirus spike peptide pools or control peptides (ViraFEST assay). PCR-confirmed positives ranged from March to December 2020, preceding US Alpha, Beta and Delta variants. Per well, 1.5 million to 2.5 million PBMCs were cultured in the presence of 9 to 10 IU/ml IL-2 and around 10 ug/ml peptide pools.

The receptor's source is a human donor who had recovered from COVID-19. Sequenced: CD4+ T cells from blood, cultured in vitro. This chain uses TRBV6-5 with TRBJ2-1; D is ambiguous. The CDR3 sequence is CASSSSQTPHNEQFF. The CDR3 region has the DNA TGTGCCAGCAGTTCTTCACAGACTCCACACAATGAGCAGTTCTTC.